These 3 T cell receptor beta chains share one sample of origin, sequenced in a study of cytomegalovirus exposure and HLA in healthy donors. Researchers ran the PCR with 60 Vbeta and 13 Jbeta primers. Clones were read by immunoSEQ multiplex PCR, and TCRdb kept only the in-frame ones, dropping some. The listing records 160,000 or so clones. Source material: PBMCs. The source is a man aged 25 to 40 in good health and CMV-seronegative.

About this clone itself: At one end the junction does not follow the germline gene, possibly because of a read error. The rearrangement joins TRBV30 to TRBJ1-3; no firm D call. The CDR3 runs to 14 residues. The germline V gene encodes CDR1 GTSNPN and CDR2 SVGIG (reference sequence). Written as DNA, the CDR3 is TGTGCCTGGGGTGTTGGGGAGGTACGAAACACCATATATTTT. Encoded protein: CAWGVGEVRNTIYF.

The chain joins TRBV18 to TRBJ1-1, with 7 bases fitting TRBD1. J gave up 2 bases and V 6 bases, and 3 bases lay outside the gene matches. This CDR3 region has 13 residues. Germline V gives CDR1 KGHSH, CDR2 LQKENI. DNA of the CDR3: TGTGCCAGCTCGCAGGGGGAAAACACTGAAGCTTTCTTT. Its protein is CASSQGENTEAFF. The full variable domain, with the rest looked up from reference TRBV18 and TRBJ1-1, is NAGVMQNPRHLVRRRGQEARLRCSPMKGHSHVYWYRQLPEEGLKFMVYLQKENIIDESGMPKERFSAEFPKEGPSILRIQQVVRGDSAAYFCASSQGENTEAFFGQGTRLTVV.

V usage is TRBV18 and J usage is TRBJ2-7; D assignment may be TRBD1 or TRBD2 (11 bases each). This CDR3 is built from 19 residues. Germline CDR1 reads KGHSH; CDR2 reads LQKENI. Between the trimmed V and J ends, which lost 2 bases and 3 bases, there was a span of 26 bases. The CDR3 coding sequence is TGTGCCAGCTCACCAATGGACAGGGGGCTAGCGGGAGGAGTCTACGAGCAGTACTTC. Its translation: CASSPMDRGLAGGVYEQYF.